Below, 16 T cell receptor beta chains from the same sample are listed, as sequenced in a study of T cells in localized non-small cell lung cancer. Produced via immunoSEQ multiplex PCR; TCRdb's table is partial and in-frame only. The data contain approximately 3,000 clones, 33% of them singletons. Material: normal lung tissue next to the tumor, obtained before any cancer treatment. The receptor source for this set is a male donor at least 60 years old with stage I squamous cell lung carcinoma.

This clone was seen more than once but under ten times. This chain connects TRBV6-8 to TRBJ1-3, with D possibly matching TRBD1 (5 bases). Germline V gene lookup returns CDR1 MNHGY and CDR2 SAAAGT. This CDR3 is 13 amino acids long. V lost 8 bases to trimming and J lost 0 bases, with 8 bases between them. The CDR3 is CASGDSSGNTIYF. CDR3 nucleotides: TGTGCCAGCGGCGACAGCTCTGGAAACACCATATATTTT.

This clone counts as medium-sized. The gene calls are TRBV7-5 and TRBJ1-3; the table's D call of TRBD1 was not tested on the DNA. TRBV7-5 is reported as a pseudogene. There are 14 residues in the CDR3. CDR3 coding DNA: TGTGCCAGCAGCTCGGACATCTCTGGAAACACCATATATTTT. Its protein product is CASSSDISGNTIYF.

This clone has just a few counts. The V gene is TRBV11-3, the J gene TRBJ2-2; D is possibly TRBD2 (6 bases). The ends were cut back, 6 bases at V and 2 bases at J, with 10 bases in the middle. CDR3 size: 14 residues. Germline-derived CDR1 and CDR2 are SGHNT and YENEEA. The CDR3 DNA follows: TGTGCCAGCAGTTCGGACTACAACACCGGGGAGCTGTTTTTT. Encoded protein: CASSSDYNTGELFF.

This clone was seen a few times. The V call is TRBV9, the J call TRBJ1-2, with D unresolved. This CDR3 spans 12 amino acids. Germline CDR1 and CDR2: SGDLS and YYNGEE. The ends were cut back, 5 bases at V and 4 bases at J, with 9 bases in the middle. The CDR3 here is CASSLATYGYTF. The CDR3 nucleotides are TGTGCCAGCAGTTTGGCCACCTATGGCTACACCTTC.

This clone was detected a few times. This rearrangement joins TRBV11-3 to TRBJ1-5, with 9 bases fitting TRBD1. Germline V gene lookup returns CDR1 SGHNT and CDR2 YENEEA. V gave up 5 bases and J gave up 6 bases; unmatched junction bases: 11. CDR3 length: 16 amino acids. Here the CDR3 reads CASSQGTGSGAQPQHF. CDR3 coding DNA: TGTGCCAGCAGCCAAGGGACAGGGAGTGGGGCTCAGCCCCAGCATTTT.

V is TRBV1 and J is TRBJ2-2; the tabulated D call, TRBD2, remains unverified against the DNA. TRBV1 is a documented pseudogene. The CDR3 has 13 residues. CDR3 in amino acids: CASSQDPAGELFF. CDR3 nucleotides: TGCGCCAGCAGCCAAGATCCCGCCGGGGAGCTGTTTTTT.

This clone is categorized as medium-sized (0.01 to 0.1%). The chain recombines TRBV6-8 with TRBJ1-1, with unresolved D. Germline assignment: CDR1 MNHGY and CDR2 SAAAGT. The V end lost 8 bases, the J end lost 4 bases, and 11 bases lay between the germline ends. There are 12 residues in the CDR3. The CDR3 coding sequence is TGTGCCAGCTACGCTCGTGGCACTGAAGCTTTCTTT. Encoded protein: CASYARGTEAFF.

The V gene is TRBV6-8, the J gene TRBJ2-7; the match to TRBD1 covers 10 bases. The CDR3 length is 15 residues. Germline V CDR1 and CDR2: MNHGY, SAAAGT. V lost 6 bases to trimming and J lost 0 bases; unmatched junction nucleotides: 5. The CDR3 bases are TGTGCCAGCAGGGTCCGGGACAGGGGCTCCTACGAGCAGTACTTC. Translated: CASRVRDRGSYEQYF.

CDR3 bases: TGTGCCAGCAACAGGGTCACTAATGAAAAACTGTTTTTT. It encodes CASNRVTNEKLFF. The chain carries TRBV9 and TRBJ1-4; TRBD1 might be the D (6 bases). V dropped 6 bases and J dropped 2 bases, with 8 bases sitting between them. The length of the CDR3 is 13 residues. Per germline, CDR1 SGDLS and CDR2 YYNGEE. The full variable domain, completed using reference TRBV9 and TRBJ1-4, is DSGVTQTPKHLITATGQRVTLRCSPRSGDLSVYWYQQSLDQGLQFLIQYYNGEERAKGNILERFSAQQFPDLHSELNLSSLELGDSALYFCASNRVTNEKLFFGSGTQLSVL.

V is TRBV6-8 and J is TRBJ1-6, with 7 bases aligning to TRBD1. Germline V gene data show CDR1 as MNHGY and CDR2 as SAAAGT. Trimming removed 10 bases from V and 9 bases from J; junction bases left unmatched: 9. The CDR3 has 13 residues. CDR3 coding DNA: TGTGCCATCAGCCCAGGGGGTCCTTCACCCCTCCACTTT. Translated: CAISPGGPSPLHF.

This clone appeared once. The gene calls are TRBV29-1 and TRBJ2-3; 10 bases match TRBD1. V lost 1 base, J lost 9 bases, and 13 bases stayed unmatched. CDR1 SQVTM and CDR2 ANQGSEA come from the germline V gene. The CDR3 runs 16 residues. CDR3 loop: CSVEGTGGPSLRTQYF. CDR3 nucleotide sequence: TGCAGCGTTGAAGGGACAGGGGGGCCGTCTCTAAGGACGCAGTATTTT.

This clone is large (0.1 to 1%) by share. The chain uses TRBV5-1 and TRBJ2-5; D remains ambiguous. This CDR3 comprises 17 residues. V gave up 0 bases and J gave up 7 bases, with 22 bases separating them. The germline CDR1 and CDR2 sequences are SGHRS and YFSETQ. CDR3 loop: CASSLDVSAGSDGTQYF. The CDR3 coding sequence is TGCGCCAGCAGCTTGGATGTTTCGGCCGGTTCCGACGGGACCCAGTACTTC.

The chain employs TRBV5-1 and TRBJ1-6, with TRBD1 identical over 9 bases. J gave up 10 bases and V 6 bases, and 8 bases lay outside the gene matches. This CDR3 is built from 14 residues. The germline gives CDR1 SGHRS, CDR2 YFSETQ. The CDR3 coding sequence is TGCGCCAGCAATTCGGGACAGGGAGAATCACCCCTCCACTTT. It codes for CASNSGQGESPLHF.

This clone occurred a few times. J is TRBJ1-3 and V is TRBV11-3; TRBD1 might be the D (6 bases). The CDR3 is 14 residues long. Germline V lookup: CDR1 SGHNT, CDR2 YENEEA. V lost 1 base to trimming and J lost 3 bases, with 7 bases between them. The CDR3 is CASSLGTVGNTIYF. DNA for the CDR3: TGTGCCAGCAGCTTAGGGACAGTTGGAAACACCATATATTTT.

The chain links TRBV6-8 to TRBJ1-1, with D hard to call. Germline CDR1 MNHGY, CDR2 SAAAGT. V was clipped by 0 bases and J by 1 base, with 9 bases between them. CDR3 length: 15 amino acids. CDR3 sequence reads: CASSYSLGTNTEAFF. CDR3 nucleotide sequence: TGTGCCAGCAGTTACTCTCTGGGAACGAACACTGAAGCTTTCTTT.

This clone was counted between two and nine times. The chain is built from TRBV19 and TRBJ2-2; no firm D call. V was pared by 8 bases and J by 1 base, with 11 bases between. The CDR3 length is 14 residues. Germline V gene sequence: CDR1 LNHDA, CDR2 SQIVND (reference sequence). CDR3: CASCETQNTGELFF. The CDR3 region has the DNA TGTGCCAGTTGCGAGACACAGAACACCGGGGAGCTGTTTTTT.